A selection of T cell receptor beta chains follows, all from one sample in a study of cytomegalovirus exposure and HLA in healthy donors. TCRdb keeps only in-frame clones here, not all; method: immunoSEQ multiplex PCR. The sample has over 90,000 clones, roughly three quarters seen once. Sequencing was done on a sample of PBMCs. The receptors originated from a woman aged 55-75 years in good health and CMV-seropositive. CDR3s include the opening cysteine and the closing phenylalanine or tryptophan. The D gene is left open where the match is weak. Clone size is shown for a subset of rows, as once, few, many or a class of expanded clone.

clone size	V gene	J gene	D gene	CDR3 protein	CDR3 DNA
-	TRBV6-1	TRBJ2-5	TRBD2	CASSGTREETQYF	TGTGCCAGCAGTGGGACTAGGGAAGAGACCCAGTACTTC
-	TRBV19	TRBJ2-6	-	CASSRSGTSFSGANVLTF	TGTGCCAGTAGCCGATCCGGGACATCCTTTTCTGGGGCCAACGTCCTGACTTTC
-	TRBV30	TRBJ1-6	-	CAWSAPKTVAGSPLHF	TGTGCCTGGAGTGCCCCCAAGACAGTCGCAGGATCACCCCTCCACTTT
-	TRBV11-2	TRBJ2-1	TRBD2	CASSTWTSGSSYNEQFF	TGTGCCAGCAGCACTTGGACTAGCGGTAGCTCCTACAATGAGCAGTTCTTC
-	TRBV4-2	TRBJ2-1	-	CASSQGGDYNEQFF	TGTGCCAGCAGCCAAGGGGGGGACTACAATGAGCAGTTCTTC
once	TRBV30	TRBJ2-5	TRBD2	CAWSVMRGAGQYF	TGTGCCTGGAGTGTAATGCGGGGGGCCGGGCAGTACTTC
-	TRBV28	TRBJ1-5	TRBD1	CASSRDRRDSQPQHF	TGTGCCAGCAGCCGGGACAGGAGGGACAGCCAGCCCCAGCATTTT
-	TRBV14	TRBJ1-1	-	CASHLRGRMEREAFF	TGTGCCAGCCACTTACGGGGGAGGATGGAGCGTGAAGCTTTCTTT
-	TRBV14	TRBJ2-7	-	CASSQITRTEQYF	TGTGCCAGCAGCCAAATTACAAGAACCGAGCAGTACTTC
-	TRBV25-1	TRBJ1-2	-	CASSVGDSTRNYGYTF	TGTGCCAGCAGTGTTGGAGACAGTACGAGAAACTATGGCTACACCTTC
-	TRBV6-6	TRBJ1-3	-	CASSPVAGNTIYF	TGTGCCAGCAGCCCGGTGGCTGGAAACACCATATATTTT
-	TRBV14	TRBJ1-2	-	CASSRQTSYGYTF	TGTGCCAGCAGCAGACAGACCAGCTATGGCTACACCTTC
-	TRBV10-3	TRBJ1-2	-	CAAGGDYGYTF	TGTGCCGCCGGGGGGGACTATGGCTACACCTTC
few	TRBV10-3	TRBJ2-3	-	CATGQSGTDTQYF	TGTGCCACCGGACAGTCAGGCACAGATACGCAGTATTTT
few	TRBV27	TRBJ1-1	-	CASSLNIRGTEAFF	TGTGCCAGCAGTTTAAACATTAGGGGGACTGAAGCTTTCTTT
once	TRBV2	TRBJ2-7	-	CASRGDLPYEQYF	TGTGCCAGCAGAGGGGATTTGCCCTACGAGCAGTACTTC
-	TRBV9	TRBJ2-7	-	CASSVGAGTYEQYF	TGTGCCAGCAGCGTAGGAGCAGGAACCTACGAGCAGTACTTC
-	TRBV11-2	TRBJ2-7	TRBD2	CASSQGTSSYEQYF	TGTGCCAGCAGCCAAGGGACTAGCTCCTACGAGCAGTACTTC
-	TRBV21-1	TRBJ1-5	-	CASSSAVGNQPQHF	TGTGCCAGCAGCAGCGCGGTGGGCAATCAGCCCCAGCATTTT
-	TRBV28	TRBJ1-1	-	CASRQGFDTEAFF	TGTGCCAGCAGGCAGGGGTTCGACACTGAAGCTTTCTTT
-	TRBV19	TRBJ2-3	TRBD1	CATLGQGTDTQYF	TGTGCCACCTTAGGACAGGGGACAGATACGCAGTATTTT
few	TRBV11-2	TRBJ2-7	TRBD2	CASSVAGGFDEQYF	TGTGCCAGCAGCGTAGCGGGAGGTTTCGACGAGCAGTACTTC
few	TRBV5-6	TRBJ2-1	-	CASSLDPSYNEQFF	TGTGCCAGCAGCTTGGACCCCAGCTACAATGAGCAGTTCTTC
-	TRBV7-9	TRBJ1-2	TRBD1	CASSVGTGGSNYGYTF	TGTGCCAGCAGCGTTGGGACAGGGGGATCCAACTATGGCTACACCTTC
once	TRBV7-3	TRBJ2-6	TRBD1	CASSHSPGTGYGANVLTF	TGTGCCAGCAGCCACAGCCCTGGGACAGGGTACGGGGCCAACGTCCTGACTTTC
-	TRBV9	TRBJ2-4	TRBD1	CASSPGQDVAKNIQYF	TGTGCCAGCAGCCCAGGACAGGACGTAGCCAAAAACATTCAGTACTTC
-	TRBV7-3	TRBJ2-3	TRBD2	CASSPGSGRETQYF	TGTGCCAGCAGCCCCGGGAGCGGGAGGGAGACGCAGTATTTT
-	TRBV28	TRBJ1-5	TRBD1	CASIGQGVRQPQHF	TGTGCCAGCATTGGACAGGGGGTTCGTCAGCCCCAGCATTTT
-	TRBV21-1	TRBJ2-7	-	CASSPGPTGTSGTYEQYF	TGTGCCAGCAGCCCGGGACCGACTGGAACTAGCGGGACCTACGAGCAGTACTTC
-	TRBV30	TRBJ2-3	TRBD2	CAWMTSGGRTDTQYF	TGTGCCTGGATGACTAGCGGGGGACGCACAGATACGCAGTATTTT
once	TRBV7-2	TRBJ1-1	TRBD1	CASPHSGQGAPEAFF	TGTGCCAGCCCTCATTCCGGACAGGGGGCACCTGAAGCTTTCTTT
-	TRBV5-5	TRBJ1-4	TRBD1	CASSRWDSTTNEKLFF	TGTGCCAGCAGCCGGTGGGACAGCACAACTAATGAAAAACTGTTTTTT
-	TRBV9	TRBJ2-7	TRBD2	CASSVGLAELPYEQYF	TGTGCCAGCAGCGTAGGGCTAGCGGAATTACCCTACGAGCAGTACTTC
-	TRBV5-1	TRBJ2-1	TRBD1	CASSLDDRVSYNEQFF	TGCGCCAGCAGCTTGGATGACAGGGTCTCCTACAATGAGCAGTTCTTC
-	TRBV5-6	TRBJ2-7	-	CASSPGTLYEQYF	TGTGCCAGCAGCCCCGGGACACTCTACGAGCAGTACTTC
few	TRBV19	TRBJ2-7	-	CASSITGLYEQYF	TGTGCCAGTAGTATTACAGGGCTCTACGAGCAGTACTTC
-	TRBV19	TRBJ2-1	-	CASSKLLALHEQFF	TGTGCCAGTAGCAAACTACTAGCCTTACATGAGCAGTTCTTC
-	TRBV28	TRBJ2-2	-	CASSFYTGELFF	TGTGCCAGCAGTTTCTACACCGGGGAGCTGTTTTTT
-	TRBV7-8	TRBJ1-5	-	CASSLGGGGNQPQHF	TGTGCCAGCAGCTTAGGAGGGGGGGGAAATCAGCCCCAGCATTTT
few	TRBV6-4	TRBJ2-3	TRBD2	CASTSLAGGRDTQYF	TGTGCCAGCACCTCGCTAGCGGGGGGCCGGGATACGCAGTATTTT
-	TRBV6-1	TRBJ2-5	TRBD1	CASQNSGGRETQYF	TGTGCCAGCCAGAATTCAGGGGGCCGGGAGACCCAGTACTTC
-	TRBV6-6	TRBJ2-7	TRBD1	CASSSPGTGDYEQYF	TGTGCCAGCAGTTCACCCGGGACAGGGGACTACGAGCAGTACTTC